Presented here are 21 T cell receptor beta chains from one specimen sequenced in a study of regulatory and conventional T cells in RAG deficiency. Genomic DNA came from blood regulatory T cells gated CD4+ CD25-high CD127-low. TCRdb keeps only in-frame clones here, not all; method: immunoSEQ multiplex PCR. Among some 28,000 clones, 75% to 95% were seen once, and the ten largest hold over 0.75%. These data also featured in a second study, about regulatory T cells. Turning to that study: Amplification used 52 TRBV primers and 13 TRBJ primers.

The sequenced sample consisted of Tregs sorted from blood. The receptors were gathered from a human donor in good health.

The chain links TRBV11-2 to TRBJ2-5; D not resolved. Germline V gene data show CDR1 as SGHAT and CDR2 as FQNNGV. This CDR3 contains 13 residues. V lost 3 bases to trimming and J lost 6 bases, with 11 bases between them. CDR3 amino acids: CASSLGKKKTQYF. In DNA form, the CDR3 reads TGTGCCAGCAGCTTGGGGAAGAAAAAGACCCAGTACTTC.

This clone was detected only once. Other DNA sequences within the sample encode an identical CDR3. V usage is TRBV4-2 and J usage is TRBJ1-1, with D possibly TRBD1 on 6 matching bases. V shed 3 bases and J shed 1 base, with 21 bases lying between them. Germline V gene data show CDR1 as LGHNA and CDR2 as YNFKEQ. The length of the CDR3 is 18 residues. Here the CDR3 DNA reads TGTGCCAGCAGCCACCATCCCGGAACAGGGATTGGGAACACTGAAGCTTTCTTT. It specifies CASSHHPGTGIGNTEAFF.

This chain connects TRBV18 to TRBJ2-6; 7 bases align to TRBD1. This CDR3 is built from 17 residues. After removal of 4 bases from V and 2 bases from J, the junction contained 8 bases not matched to a gene. Germline V gene data show CDR1 as KGHSH and CDR2 as LQKENI. The CDR3 DNA follows: TGTGCCAGCTCACTACGACAGGGACAAACTGGGGCCAACGTCCTGACTTTC. Translating gives CASSLRQGQTGANVLTF. Together with reference TRBV18 and TRBJ2-6, the CDR3 gives the full variable domain: NAGVMQNPRHLVRRRGQEARLRCSPMKGHSHVYWYRQLPEEGLKFMVYLQKENIIDESGMPKERFSAEFPKEGPSILRIQQVVRGDSAAYFCASSLRQGQTGANVLTFGAGSRLTVL.

This chain joins TRBV7-9 and TRBJ2-7, with 7 nucleotides matching TRBD1. V lost 0 bases to trimming and J lost 7 bases; unmatched junction nucleotides: 6. Per the germline V gene, CDR1 is SEHNR and CDR2 is FQNEAQ (reference sequence). This CDR3 has 14 residues. The CDR3 here is CASSLAGGTEEQYF. DNA for the CDR3: TGTGCCAGCAGCTTAGCAGGTGGGACAGAAGAGCAGTACTTC.

This clone was seen only once. The rearrangement uses TRBV27 and TRBJ1-1; 7 nucleotides match TRBD1. The ends lost 8 bases at V and 4 bases at J; junction bases unmatched: 13. This CDR3 has 15 amino acids. Germline values: CDR1 MNHEY, CDR2 SMNVEV (reference sequence). The DNA for the CDR3 is TGTGCCAGCCAACCCACAGGGGCCCCCTTCACTGAAGCTTTCTTT. Translating it yields CASQPTGAPFTEAFF.

The CDR3 spells CASSPKNRDRGTEAFF. The CDR3 DNA reads TGTGCCAGCTCACCAAAAAACCGGGACAGGGGAACTGAAGCTTTCTTT. The chain uses TRBV18 and TRBJ1-1, with TRBD1 matching over 10 bases. This CDR3 contains 16 residues. Losses at the gene ends were 2 bases for V and 5 bases for J; bases not matched to a gene: 8. CDR1 and CDR2 (germline): KGHSH, LQKENI.

This clone has only one observation. The chain uses TRBV7-2 and TRBJ2-1, with D unresolved. Between the trimmed V and J ends, which lost 2 bases and 5 bases, there was a span of 10 bases. CDR1 is SGHTA and CDR2 is FQGNSA in the germline V gene. CDR3 size: 14 residues. CDR3 coding DNA: TGTGCCAGCAGCTTATTATCCAGAAACAATGAGCAGTTCTTC. This codes for CASSLLSRNNEQFF.

V and J are TRBV11-2 and TRBJ1-1; D not certain. CDR1 and CDR2 (germline): SGHAT, FQNNGV. V was pared by 5 bases and J by 4 bases, with 5 bases between. The CDR3 totals 11 residues. The CDR3 DNA reads TGTGCCAGCAGCCCTTTCACTGAAGCTTTCTTT. The encoded protein is CASSPFTEAFF.

This clone is a singleton in its sample. V is TRBV21-1 and J is TRBJ2-5; TRBD2, the table's D call, lacks a check against the DNA. TRBV21-1 is marked as a pseudogene. CDR3 length: 17 amino acids. CDR3 in DNA: TGTGCCAGCAGCAAAGAGAGCCTAGCGGGTAACCAAGAGACCCAGTACTTC. It encodes CASSKESLAGNQETQYF.

The chain employs TRBV7-5 and TRBJ1-5. TRBV7-5 corresponds to a pseudogene. The CDR3 is 16 amino acids. In DNA, the CDR3 is TGTGCCAGAAGCTCAGAAGGGAGGGGACGGTTCCAGCCCCAGCATTTT. It codes for CARSSEGRGRFQPQHF.

This sequence joins TRBV7-8 and TRBJ2-3; 10 nucleotides align to TRBD2. This CDR3 region has 16 residues. Germline V lookup: CDR1 SGHVS, CDR2 FQNEAQ. V dropped 5 bases and J dropped 6; count of bases not matched to a gene: 11. The CDR3 spells CASSAIPGLASDTQYF. The CDR3 nucleotides read TGTGCCAGCAGCGCGATACCGGGACTAGCGTCTGATACGCAGTATTTT.

V and J are TRBV9 and TRBJ1-6, with 10 nucleotides matching TRBD1. The germline V gene has CDR1 SGDLS and CDR2 YYNGEE. The J segment lost 11 bases and the V segment lost 2 bases, leaving 7 bases of the junction unmatched. This CDR3 is 15 amino acids long. Here the CDR3 reads CASSVTGTGVTPLHF. CDR3 nucleotide sequence: TGTGCCAGCAGCGTTACCGGGACAGGGGTTACACCCCTCCACTTT.

The chain couples TRBV11-3 to TRBJ2-2; D gene uncertain. Germline-derived CDR1 and CDR2 are SGHNT and YENEEA. V was clipped by 5 bases and J by 4 bases, with 11 bases between them. This CDR3 contains 14 residues. The CDR3 coding sequence is TGTGCCAGCAGCCCCGACGGTGCCACCGGGGAGCTGTTTTTT. This sequence encodes CASSPDGATGELFF.

This chain links TRBV9 with TRBJ1-1, with D hard to call. The germline CDR1 and CDR2 sequences are SGDLS and YYNGEE. With 0 bases removed from V and 6 bases from J, the gap between germline ends came to 15 bases. CDR3 length: 15 residues. The CDR3 sequence is CASSVVSGASSEAFF. CDR3 in DNA: TGTGCCAGCAGCGTAGTGTCAGGCGCCTCCTCTGAAGCTTTCTTT. The full variable domain, completed using reference TRBV9 and TRBJ1-1, is DSGVTQTPKHLITATGQRVTLRCSPRSGDLSVYWYQQSLDQGLQFLIQYYNGEERAKGNILERFSAQQFPDLHSELNLSSLELGDSALYFCASSVVSGASSEAFFGQGTRLTVV.

The gene calls are TRBV14 and TRBJ2-2; D is unclear. This CDR3 spans 15 amino acids. Trimming removed 6 bases at V and 7 bases at J, with 18 bases between. Germline CDR1 and CDR2: SGHDN and FVKESK. The CDR3 coding sequence is TGTGCCAGCAGTCCCCAGAGAACCTATGGCGGGGAGCTGTTTTTT. Its protein product is CASSPQRTYGGELFF.

This chain connects TRBV7-8 to TRBJ2-5; 9 nucleotides match TRBD1. Germline trimming cut 2 bases from V and 4 bases from J; bases unmatched to any gene: 5. CDR1 is SGHVS, CDR2 FQNEAQ, per germline. The CDR3 spans 15 residues. The CDR3 spells CASSLLQGASETQYF. The CDR3 bases are TGTGCCAGCAGCTTACTACAGGGGGCCTCAGAGACCCAGTACTTC.

The rearrangement uses TRBV7-8 and TRBJ2-3, with TRBD1 matching over 9 bases. This CDR3 comprises 14 residues. Germline lookup yields CDR1 SGHVS and CDR2 FQNEAQ. Trimming removed 6 bases from V and 4 bases from J; junction bases left unmatched: 5. The CDR3 coding sequence is TGTGCCAGCAGGGGACAGGGATCGCCAGATACGCAGTATTTT. Translated: CASRGQGSPDTQYF.

The V and J genes are TRBV7-9 and TRBJ2-1; 11 bases map to TRBD2. The V and J ends lost 5 bases and 7 bases, in that order; junction bases with no gene match: 13. The CDR3 runs to 17 residues. The germline CDR1 and CDR2 sequences are SEHNR and FQNEAQ (reference sequence). The CDR3 sequence: CASSRGVIAGGLNEQFF. In DNA form, the CDR3 reads TGTGCCAGCAGCCGCGGCGTGATAGCGGGGGGGTTGAATGAGCAGTTCTTC.

This sequence joins TRBV9 and TRBJ2-2; D gene uncertain. This CDR3 spans 14 amino acids. Looked up from germline, CDR1 is SGDLS and CDR2 is YYNGEE. V was pared by 2 bases and J by 6 bases, with 11 bases between. The CDR3, as DNA: TGTGCCAGCAGCGTGAGCGCATCTCCCGGGGAGCTGTTTTTT. Translating gives CASSVSASPGELFF.

This sequence joins TRBV2 and TRBJ1-4; perhaps TRBD1 as D (6 bases). Germline assignment: CDR1 SNHLY and CDR2 FYNNEI. Trimming shortened V by 7 bases and J by 4 bases, and 13 bases separated the two germline ends. This CDR3 is 14 amino acids long. CDR3 in DNA: TGTGCCAGCATACGACAGGAACTTAATGAAAAACTGTTTTTT. Translated: CASIRQELNEKLFF.

Here the CDR3 reads CASTLGGIVDEQYF. DNA of the CDR3: TGTGCCAGCACCCTCGGGGGAATCGTGGACGAGCAGTACTTC. V gene TRBV28 combines with J gene TRBJ2-7; D may be TRBD2 (6 bases). Germline CDR1 reads MDHEN; CDR2 reads SYDVKM. The CDR3 runs 14 residues. Trimming pared 7 bases from V and 5 bases from J, leaving 18 bases between.